These T cell receptor beta chains were read from a single sample in a study of blood T cell repertoires in COVID-19. Assay used: immunoSEQ multiplex PCR; TCRdb lists only in-frame clones, some missing. The data show 400,000 to 450,000 clones, about nine tenths seen once. Source material: peripheral blood. All receptors come from a young woman with active or convalescent COVID-19. The CDR3 runs from the conserved cysteine through the conserved F or W. The D gene is left open where the match is weak. A clone size is listed for some rows: how often the clone was seen (once, few, many), or a class if it is expanded.

v_call: TRBV10-3; d_call: TRBD2; clone_size: NA; j_call: TRBJ2-1; cdr3_nt: TGTGCCATCAGGGAGGGCGGGAGGTGGAACAATGAGCAGTTCTTC; cdr3_aa: CAIREGGRWNNEQFF
v_call: TRBV5-4; d_call: TRBD1; clone_size: NA; j_call: TRBJ2-7; cdr3_nt: TGTGCCAGCAGATTCCAGACAGGGGCTTCCTACGAGCAGTACTTC; cdr3_aa: CASRFQTGASYEQYF
v_call: TRBV10-2; d_call: NA; clone_size: NA; j_call: TRBJ1-4; cdr3_nt: TGCGCCAGCACAGGGAGGGATTTTGAAAAACTGTTTTTT; cdr3_aa: CASTGRDFEKLFF
v_call: TRBV30; d_call: NA; clone_size: NA; j_call: TRBJ2-7; cdr3_nt: TGTGCCTGGAGTACGGCCTACGAGCAGTACTTC; cdr3_aa: CAWSTAYEQYF
v_call: TRBV18; d_call: TRBD2; clone_size: NA; j_call: TRBJ2-2; cdr3_nt: TGTGCCAGCTCACCACCCGGACTAGCGGGACCCACCGGGGAGCTGTTTTTT; cdr3_aa: CASSPPGLAGPTGELFF
v_call: TRBV7-9; d_call: TRBD1; clone_size: once; j_call: TRBJ1-4; cdr3_nt: TGTGCCAGCAGCTTTGGAGGGGGCCGTGAAAAACTGTTTTTT; cdr3_aa: CASSFGGGREKLFF
v_call: TRBV30; d_call: NA; clone_size: NA; j_call: TRBJ1-6; cdr3_nt: TGTGCCTGGAGTGTAGGCAGCGGGAATTCGCCACCCCTCCACTTT; cdr3_aa: CAWSVGSGNSPPLHF
v_call: TRBV5-8; d_call: TRBD2; clone_size: NA; j_call: TRBJ2-1; cdr3_nt: TGTGCCAGCGGGAAGTTGGGGACTAGCGGGAGACGTTCCTACAATGAGCAGTTCTTC; cdr3_aa: CASGKLGTSGRRSYNEQFF
v_call: TRBV27; d_call: NA; clone_size: few; j_call: TRBJ2-7; cdr3_nt: TGTGCCAGCAGACTGGGACAAACCTACGAGCAGTACTTC; cdr3_aa: CASRLGQTYEQYF
v_call: TRBV2; d_call: NA; clone_size: NA; j_call: TRBJ2-3; cdr3_nt: TGTGCCAGCAGTCCGGACTATAGCACAGATACGCAGTATTTT; cdr3_aa: CASSPDYSTDTQYF